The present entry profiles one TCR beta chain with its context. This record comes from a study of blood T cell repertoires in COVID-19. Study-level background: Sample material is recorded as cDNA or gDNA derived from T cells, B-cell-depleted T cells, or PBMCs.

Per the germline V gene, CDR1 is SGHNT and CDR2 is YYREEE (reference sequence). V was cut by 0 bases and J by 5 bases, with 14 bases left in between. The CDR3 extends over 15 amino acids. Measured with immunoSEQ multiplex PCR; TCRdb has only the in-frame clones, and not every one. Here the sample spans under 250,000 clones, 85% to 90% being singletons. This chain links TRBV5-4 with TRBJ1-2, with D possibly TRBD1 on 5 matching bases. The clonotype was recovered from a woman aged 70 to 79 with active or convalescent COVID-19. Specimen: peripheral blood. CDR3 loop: CASSLVGRASYGYTF. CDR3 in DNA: TGTGCCAGCAGCTTGGTTGGCAGGGCCTCTTATGGCTACACCTTC. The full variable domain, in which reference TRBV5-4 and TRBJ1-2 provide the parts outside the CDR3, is ETGVTQSPTHLIKTRGQQVTLRCSSQSGHNTVSWYQQALGQGPQFIFQYYREEENGRGNFPPRFSGLQFPNYSSELNVNALELDDSALYLCASSLVGRASYGYTFGSGTRLTVV.